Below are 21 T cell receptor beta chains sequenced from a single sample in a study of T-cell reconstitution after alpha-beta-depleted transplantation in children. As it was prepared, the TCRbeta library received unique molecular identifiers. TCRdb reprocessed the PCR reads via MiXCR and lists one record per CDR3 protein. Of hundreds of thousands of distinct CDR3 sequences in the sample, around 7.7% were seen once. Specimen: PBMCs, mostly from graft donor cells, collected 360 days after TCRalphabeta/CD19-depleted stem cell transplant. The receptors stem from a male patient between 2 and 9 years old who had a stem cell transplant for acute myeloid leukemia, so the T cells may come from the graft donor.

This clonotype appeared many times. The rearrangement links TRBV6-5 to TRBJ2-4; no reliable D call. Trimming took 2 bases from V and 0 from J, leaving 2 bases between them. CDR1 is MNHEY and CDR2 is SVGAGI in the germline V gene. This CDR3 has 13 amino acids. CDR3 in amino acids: CASSYLAKNIQYF. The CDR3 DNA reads TGTGCCAGCAGTTACCTAGCCAAAAACATTCAGTACTTC.

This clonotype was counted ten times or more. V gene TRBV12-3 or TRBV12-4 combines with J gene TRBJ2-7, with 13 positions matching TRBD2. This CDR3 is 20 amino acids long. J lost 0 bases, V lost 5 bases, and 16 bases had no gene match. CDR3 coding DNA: TGTGCCAGCAGTCCCCGGACTAGCGGGAGAGTACTTACGAGCTCCTACGAGCAGTACTTC. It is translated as CASSPRTSGRVLTSSYEQYF.

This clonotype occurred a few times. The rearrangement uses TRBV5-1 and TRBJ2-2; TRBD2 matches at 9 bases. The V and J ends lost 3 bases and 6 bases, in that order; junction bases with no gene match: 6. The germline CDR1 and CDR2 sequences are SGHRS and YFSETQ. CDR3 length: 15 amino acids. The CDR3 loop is CASSWSSGVSGELFF. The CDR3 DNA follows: TGCGCCAGCAGCTGGTCTAGCGGGGTTTCCGGGGAGCTGTTTTTT.

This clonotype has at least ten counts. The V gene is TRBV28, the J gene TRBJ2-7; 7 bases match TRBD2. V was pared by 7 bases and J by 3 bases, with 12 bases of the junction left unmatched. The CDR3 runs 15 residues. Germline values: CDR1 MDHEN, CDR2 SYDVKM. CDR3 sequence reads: CASTILTGGSYEQYF. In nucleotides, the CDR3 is TGTGCCAGCACAATCTTGACGGGAGGTAGCTACGAGCAGTACTTC.

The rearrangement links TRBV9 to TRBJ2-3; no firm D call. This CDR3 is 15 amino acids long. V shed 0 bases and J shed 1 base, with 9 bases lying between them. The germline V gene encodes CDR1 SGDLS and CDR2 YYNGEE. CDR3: CASSVASIGTDTQYF. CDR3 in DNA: TGTGCCAGCAGCGTAGCTTCGATAGGCACAGATACGCAGTATTTT.

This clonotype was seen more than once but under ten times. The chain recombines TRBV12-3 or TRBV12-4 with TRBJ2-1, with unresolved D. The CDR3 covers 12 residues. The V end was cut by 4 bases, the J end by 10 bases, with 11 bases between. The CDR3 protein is CASSWSQTEQFF. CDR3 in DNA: TGTGCCAGCAGTTGGAGTCAGACAGAGCAGTTCTTC.

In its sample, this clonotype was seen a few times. The DNA of the CDR3 is TGTGCCAGCAGCTTGGGGGGCTCACCAGCTTGGAATGAGCAGTTCTTC. Translated: CASSLGGSPAWNEQFF. The chain is built from TRBV7-9 and TRBJ2-1; D could derive from TRBD1 or TRBD2 (6 bases each). The V gene lost 3 bases and the J gene lost 7 bases, with 19 bases spanning the gap. Per germline, CDR1 SEHNR and CDR2 FQNEAQ (reference sequence). CDR3 length: 16 residues.

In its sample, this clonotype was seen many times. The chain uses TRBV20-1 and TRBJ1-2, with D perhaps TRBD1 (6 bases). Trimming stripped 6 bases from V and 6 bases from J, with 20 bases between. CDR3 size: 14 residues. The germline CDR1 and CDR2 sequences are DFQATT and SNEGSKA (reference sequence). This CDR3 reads CSAGTWGQEDGYTF. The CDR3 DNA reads TGCAGTGCGGGTACTTGGGGGCAGGAAGATGGCTACACCTTC.

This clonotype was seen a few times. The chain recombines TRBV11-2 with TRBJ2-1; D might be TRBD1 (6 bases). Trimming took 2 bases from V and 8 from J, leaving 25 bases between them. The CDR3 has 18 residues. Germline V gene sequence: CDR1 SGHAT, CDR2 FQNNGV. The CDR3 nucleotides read TGTGCCAGCAGCTTAATGTATAGGGGGTTTGCTAGCAGGTATGAGCAGTTCTTC. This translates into CASSLMYRGFASRYEQFF.

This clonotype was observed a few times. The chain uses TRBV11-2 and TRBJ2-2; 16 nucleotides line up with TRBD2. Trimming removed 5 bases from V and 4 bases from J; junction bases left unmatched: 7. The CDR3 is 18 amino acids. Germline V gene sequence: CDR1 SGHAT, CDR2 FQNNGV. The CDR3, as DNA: TGTGCCAGCAGCCTCGCCGGGACTAGCGGGGGGGTCACCGGGGAGCTGTTTTTT. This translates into CASSLAGTSGGVTGELFF.

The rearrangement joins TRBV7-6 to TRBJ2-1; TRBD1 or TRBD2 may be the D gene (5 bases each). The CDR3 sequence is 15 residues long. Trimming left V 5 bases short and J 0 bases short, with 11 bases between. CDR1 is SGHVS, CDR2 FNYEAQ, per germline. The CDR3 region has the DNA TGTGCCAGCAGCGGGACGGCCGACTCCTACAATGAGCAGTTCTTC. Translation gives CASSGTADSYNEQFF.

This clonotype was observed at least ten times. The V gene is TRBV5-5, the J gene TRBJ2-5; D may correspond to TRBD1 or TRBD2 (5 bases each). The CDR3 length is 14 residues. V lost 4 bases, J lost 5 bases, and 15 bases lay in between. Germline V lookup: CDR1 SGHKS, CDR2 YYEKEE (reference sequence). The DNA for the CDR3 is TGTGCCAGCAGCCTAGCTCAGGGAAAGGAGACCCAGTACTTC. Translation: CASSLAQGKETQYF.

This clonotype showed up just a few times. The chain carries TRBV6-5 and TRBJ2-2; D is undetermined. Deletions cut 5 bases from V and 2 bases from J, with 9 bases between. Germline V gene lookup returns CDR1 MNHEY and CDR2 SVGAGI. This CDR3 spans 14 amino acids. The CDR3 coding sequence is TGTGCCAGCAGTCCACGGGCCAACACCGGGGAGCTGTTTTTT. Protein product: CASSPRANTGELFF.

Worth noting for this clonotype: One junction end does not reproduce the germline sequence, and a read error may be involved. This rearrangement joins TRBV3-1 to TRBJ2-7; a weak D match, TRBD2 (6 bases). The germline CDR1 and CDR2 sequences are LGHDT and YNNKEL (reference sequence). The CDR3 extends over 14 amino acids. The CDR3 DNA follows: TGTACCAGCAGCCAAGCGGGTATCTCCTACGAGCAGTACTTC. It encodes CTSSQAGISYEQYF.

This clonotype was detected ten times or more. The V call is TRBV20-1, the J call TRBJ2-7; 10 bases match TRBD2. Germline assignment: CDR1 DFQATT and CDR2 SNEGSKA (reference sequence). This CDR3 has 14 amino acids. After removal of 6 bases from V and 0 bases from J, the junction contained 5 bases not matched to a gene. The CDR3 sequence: CSARTSGFSYEQYF. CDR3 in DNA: TGCAGTGCACGGACTAGCGGATTCTCCTACGAGCAGTACTTC.

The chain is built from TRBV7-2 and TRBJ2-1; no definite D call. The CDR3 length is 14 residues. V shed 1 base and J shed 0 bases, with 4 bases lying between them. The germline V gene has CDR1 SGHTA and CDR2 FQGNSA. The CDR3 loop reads CASSLEVSYNEQFF. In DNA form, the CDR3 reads TGTGCCAGCAGCTTAGAGGTCTCCTACAATGAGCAGTTCTTC.

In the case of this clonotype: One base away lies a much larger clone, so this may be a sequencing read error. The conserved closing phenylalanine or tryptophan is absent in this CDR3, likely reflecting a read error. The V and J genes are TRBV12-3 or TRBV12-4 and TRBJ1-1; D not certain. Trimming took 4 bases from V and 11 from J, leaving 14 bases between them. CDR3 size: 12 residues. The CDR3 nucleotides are TGTGCCAGCAGTTACCCTGGCAGAAAGGCTTTCTGT. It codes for CASSYPGRKAFC.

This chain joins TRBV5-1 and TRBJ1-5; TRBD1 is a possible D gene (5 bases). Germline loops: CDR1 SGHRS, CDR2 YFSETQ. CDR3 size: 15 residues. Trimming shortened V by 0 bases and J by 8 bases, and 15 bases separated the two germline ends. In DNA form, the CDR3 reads TGCGCCAGCAGCTTGGGGGCGACAGAAAGGGAGCCCCAGCATTTT. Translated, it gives CASSLGATEREPQHF.

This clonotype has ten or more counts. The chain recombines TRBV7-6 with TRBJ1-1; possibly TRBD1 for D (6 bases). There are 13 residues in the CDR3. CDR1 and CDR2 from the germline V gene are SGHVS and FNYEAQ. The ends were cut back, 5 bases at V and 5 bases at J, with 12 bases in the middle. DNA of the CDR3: TGTGCCAGCAGCAAAGAAGGGGGTACTGAAGCTTTCTTT. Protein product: CASSKEGGTEAFF. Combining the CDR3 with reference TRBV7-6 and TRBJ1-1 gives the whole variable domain GAGVSQSPRYKVTKRGQDVALRCDPISGHVSLYWYRQALGQGPEFLTYFNYEAQQDKSGLPNDRFSAERPEGSISTLTIQRTEQRDSAMYRCASSKEGGTEAFFGQGTRLTVV.

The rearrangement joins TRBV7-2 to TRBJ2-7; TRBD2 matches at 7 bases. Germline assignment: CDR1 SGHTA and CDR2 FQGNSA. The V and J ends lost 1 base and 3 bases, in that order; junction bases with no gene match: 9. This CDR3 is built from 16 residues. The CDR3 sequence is CASSLGASGGLYEQYF. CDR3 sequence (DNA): TGTGCCAGCAGCTTAGGAGCTAGCGGCGGCCTCTACGAGCAGTACTTC.

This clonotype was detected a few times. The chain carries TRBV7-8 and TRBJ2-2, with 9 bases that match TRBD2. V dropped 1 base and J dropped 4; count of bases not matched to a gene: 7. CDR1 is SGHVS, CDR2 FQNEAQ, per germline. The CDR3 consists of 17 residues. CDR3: CASSLVFLAGSTGELFF. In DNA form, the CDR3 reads TGTGCCAGCAGCTTAGTCTTCCTAGCGGGGTCCACCGGGGAGCTGTTTTTT.